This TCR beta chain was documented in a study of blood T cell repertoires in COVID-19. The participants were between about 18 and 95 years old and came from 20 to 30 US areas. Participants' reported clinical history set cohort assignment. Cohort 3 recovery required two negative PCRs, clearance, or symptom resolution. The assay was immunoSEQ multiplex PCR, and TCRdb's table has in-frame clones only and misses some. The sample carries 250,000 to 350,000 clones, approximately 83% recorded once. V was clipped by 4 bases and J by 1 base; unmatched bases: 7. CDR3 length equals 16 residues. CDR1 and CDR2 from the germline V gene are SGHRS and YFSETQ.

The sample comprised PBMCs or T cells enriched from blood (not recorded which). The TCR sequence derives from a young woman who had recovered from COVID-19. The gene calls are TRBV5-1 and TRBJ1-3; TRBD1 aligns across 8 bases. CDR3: CASSNPGGASGNTIYF. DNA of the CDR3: TGCGCCAGCAGCAACCCAGGGGGCGCGTCTGGAAACACCATATATTTT.